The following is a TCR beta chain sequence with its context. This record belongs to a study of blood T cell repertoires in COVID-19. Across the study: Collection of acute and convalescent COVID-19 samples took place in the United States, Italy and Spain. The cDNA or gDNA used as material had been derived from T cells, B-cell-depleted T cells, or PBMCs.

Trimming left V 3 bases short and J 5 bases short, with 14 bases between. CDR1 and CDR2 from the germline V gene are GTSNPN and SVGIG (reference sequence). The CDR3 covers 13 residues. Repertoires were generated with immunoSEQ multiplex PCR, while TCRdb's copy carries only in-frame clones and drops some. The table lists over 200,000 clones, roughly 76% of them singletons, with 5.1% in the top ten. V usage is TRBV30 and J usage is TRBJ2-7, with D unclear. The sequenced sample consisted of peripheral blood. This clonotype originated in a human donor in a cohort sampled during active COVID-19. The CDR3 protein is CAWRALAGNEQYF. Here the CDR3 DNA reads TGTGCCTGGAGGGCCTTGGCAGGAAACGAGCAGTACTTC.